The clone carrying this TCR beta chain was counted ten times or more. CDR3 size: 13 residues. V lost 8 bases to trimming and J lost 0 bases, with 11 bases between them. Each CDR3 protein gets one entry after TCRdb re-called the 5' RACE reads with MiXCR. The sample has around 330,000 distinct CDR3 sequences, 11% seen once. The record originates from a study of CD8 T cells in ankylosing spondylitis. This TCR was sampled from a female donor with ankylosing spondylitis or in good health (not recorded which). The V and J genes are TRBV12-3 or TRBV12-4 and TRBJ2-7, with D possibly matching TRBD1 (5 bases). The sequencing sample was made of blood, either unsorted or a sorted T cell fraction (not recorded which). The CDR3 DNA is TGTGCCAGCTCGAAGCAGGGCTCCTACGAGCAGTACTTC. It codes for CASSKQGSYEQYF.